The rows below give T cell receptor beta chains drawn from one sample of a study of technical replicates of blood from several donors. The method was immunoSEQ multiplex PCR; TCRdb's version includes in-frame clones alone and lacks a portion of them. The data contain 77,000 or so clones, about nine tenths of them seen just once; the ten biggest clones take up about 0.37%. Sequenced input: T cells isolated from PBMCs. The source is a human donor in good health. The CDR3 runs from the conserved cysteine through the conserved F or W. A D gene is named only where the DNA matches it firmly. Not every row has a clone size; where given, it reads once, few, many or a size class.

CDR3nt,CDR3aa,v_gene,abundance,j_gene,d_gene
TGTGCCAGCAGTTTTGTACAGGGGGATCAGCCCCAGCATTTT,CASSFVQGDQPQHF,TRBV27,-,TRBJ1-5,TRBD1
TGTGCCAGCAGCTTAGGTCAGGACAGTCTTTACGAGCAGTACTTC,CASSLGQDSLYEQYF,TRBV7-6,-,TRBJ2-7,-
TGTGCCAGCAGCTTAGGGCAGGGGAACAATCAGCCCCAGCATTTT,CASSLGQGNNQPQHF,TRBV11-2,-,TRBJ1-5,-
TGTGCCAGCAGCCTGTCTGGAAACACCATATATTTT,CASSLSGNTIYF,TRBV6-5,-,TRBJ1-3,-
TGTGCCAGCAGCATCGGGAGGAGGTTTAACTATGGCTACACCTTC,CASSIGRRFNYGYTF,TRBV9,-,TRBJ1-2,-
TGTGCCAGCAGCTTCAGGGGTTGGGAGACCCAGTACTTC,CASSFRGWETQYF,TRBV5-4,-,TRBJ2-5,-
TGTGCCAGCAGCAAAGGAAGCGGAAACATTCAGTACTTC,CASSKGSGNIQYF,TRBV21-1,-,TRBJ2-4,-
TGTGCCAGCAGCGTTAGCGGGATTGGTGGGACCGGGGAGCTGTTTTTT,CASSVSGIGGTGELFF,TRBV9,once,TRBJ2-2,TRBD2
TGCAGCGCTGAAGGACTAGCCAAAAATGAGCAGTTCTTC,CSAEGLAKNEQFF,TRBV29-1,once,TRBJ2-1,TRBD2
TGTGCCAGCAGCTTAAGCGTGGAAAGCCGGGTGTTCTTC,CASSLSVESRVFF,TRBV7-6,-,TRBJ2-1,-
TGTGCCAGCAGCTTATATCAGGGTAACAATGAGCAGTTCTTC,CASSLYQGNNEQFF,TRBV7-2,few,TRBJ2-1,-
TGTGCCAGCAGCTTAGTAGGAGGGATTATTCTCTACGAGCAGTACTTC,CASSLVGGIILYEQYF,TRBV11-2,-,TRBJ2-7,-
TGTGCCAGCAGCCCACTAATCCGGGACACAGATACGCAGTATTTT,CASSPLIRDTDTQYF,TRBV7-3,-,TRBJ2-3,-
TGTGCCAGCAGCTTAGAAATAACGGGGAGCGGCTACACCTTC,CASSLEITGSGYTF,TRBV11-3,-,TRBJ1-2,-
TGTGCCAGCAGCGTATTCGGGAACAATCAGCCCCAGCATTTT,CASSVFGNNQPQHF,TRBV7-2,-,TRBJ1-5,-
TGTGCCATCGGCGTGGGCCCTGGGCAAAACATTCAGTACTTC,CAIGVGPGQNIQYF,TRBV10-3,-,TRBJ2-4,-
TGTGCCTTGCTCGGGTACGCGAACACCGGGGAGCTGTTTTTT,CALLGYANTGELFF,TRBV30,-,TRBJ2-2,-
TGTGCCAGCAGCTTACCAGGGGCGGGCTACACCTTC,CASSLPGAGYTF,TRBV13,few,TRBJ1-2,-
TGTGCCAGCAGCTTAGCGTACCCTAGCGGGAGTCCCTACAATGAGCAGTTCTTC,CASSLAYPSGSPYNEQFF,TRBV7-6,-,TRBJ2-1,TRBD2
TGTGCCAGCAGAGGGGGTGGAACAGAACTATACACCGGGGAGCTGTTTTTT,CASRGGGTELYTGELFF,TRBV7-9,once,TRBJ2-2,-
TGTGCCAGTATCCTAGATGGACAGGGCACTGAAGCTTTCTTT,CASILDGQGTEAFF,TRBV19,-,TRBJ1-1,TRBD1
TGTGCCAGCAGTGAAGGGGCAGGTGGCGGAAACACCATATATTTT,CASSEGAGGGNTIYF,TRBV6-1,-,TRBJ1-3,-